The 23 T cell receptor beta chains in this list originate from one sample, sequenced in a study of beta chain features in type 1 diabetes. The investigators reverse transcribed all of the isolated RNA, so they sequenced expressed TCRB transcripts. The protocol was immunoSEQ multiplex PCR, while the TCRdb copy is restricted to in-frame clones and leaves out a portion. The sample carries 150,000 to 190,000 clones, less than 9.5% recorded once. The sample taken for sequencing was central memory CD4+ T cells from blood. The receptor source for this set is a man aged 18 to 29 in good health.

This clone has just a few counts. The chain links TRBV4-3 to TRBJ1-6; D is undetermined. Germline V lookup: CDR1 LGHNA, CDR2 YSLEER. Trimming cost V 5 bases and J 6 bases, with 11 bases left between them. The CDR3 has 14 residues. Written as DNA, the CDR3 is TGCGCCAGCAGCTTAAAGCGGGGTAATTCACCCCTCCACTTT. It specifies CASSLKRGNSPLHF.

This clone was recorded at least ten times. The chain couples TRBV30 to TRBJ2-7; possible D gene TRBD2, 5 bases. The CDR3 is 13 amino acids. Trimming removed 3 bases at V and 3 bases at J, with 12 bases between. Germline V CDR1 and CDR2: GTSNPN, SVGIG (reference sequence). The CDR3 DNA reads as TGTGCCTGGAGACTAGATCTCGGCTACGAGCAGTACTTC. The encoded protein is CAWRLDLGYEQYF. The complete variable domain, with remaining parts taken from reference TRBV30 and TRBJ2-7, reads SQTIHQWPATLVQPVGSPLSLECTVEGTSNPNLYWYRQAAGRGLQLLFYSVGIGQISSEVPQNLSASRPQDRQFILSSKKLLLSDSGFYLCAWRLDLGYEQYFGPGTRLTVT.

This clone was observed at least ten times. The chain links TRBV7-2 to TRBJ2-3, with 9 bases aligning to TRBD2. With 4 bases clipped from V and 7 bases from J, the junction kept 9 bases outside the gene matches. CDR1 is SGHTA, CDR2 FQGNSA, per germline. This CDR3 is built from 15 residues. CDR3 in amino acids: CASSSPWTSVNTQYF. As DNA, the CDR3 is TGTGCCAGCAGCTCCCCTTGGACTAGCGTTAATACGCAGTATTTT.

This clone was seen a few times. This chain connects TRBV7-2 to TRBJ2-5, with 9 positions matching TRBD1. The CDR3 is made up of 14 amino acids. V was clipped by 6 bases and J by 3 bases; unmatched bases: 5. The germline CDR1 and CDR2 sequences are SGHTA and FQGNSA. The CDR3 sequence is CASSSTGGKETQYF. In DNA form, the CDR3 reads TGTGCCAGCAGTTCCACAGGGGGCAAAGAGACCCAGTACTTC.

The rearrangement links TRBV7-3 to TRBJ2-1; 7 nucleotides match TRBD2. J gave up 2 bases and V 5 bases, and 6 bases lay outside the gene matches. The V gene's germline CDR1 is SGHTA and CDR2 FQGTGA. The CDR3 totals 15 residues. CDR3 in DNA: TGTGCCAGCAGCCGCGGGAGCGCGGCCTACAATGAGCAGTTCTTC. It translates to CASSRGSAAYNEQFF.

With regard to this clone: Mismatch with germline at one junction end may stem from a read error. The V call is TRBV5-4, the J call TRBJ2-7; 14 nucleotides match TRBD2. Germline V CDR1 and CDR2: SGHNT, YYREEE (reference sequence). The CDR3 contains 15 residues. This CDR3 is CASSQTSGRAQEQYF. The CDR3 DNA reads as TGCGCCAGCAGCCAGACTAGCGGGAGGGCGCAAGAGCAGTACTTC.

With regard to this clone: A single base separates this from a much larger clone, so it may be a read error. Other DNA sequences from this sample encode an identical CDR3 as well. CDR3 coding DNA: TGTGCCAGCAGCCTTAACAGGGTATATGGCTACACCTTC. This gives the protein CASSLNRVYGYTF. This chain connects TRBV5-6 to TRBJ1-2; TRBD1 might be the D (6 bases). The CDR3 sequence is 13 residues long. V gave up 4 bases and J gave up 5 bases, with 12 bases separating them. Germline V gene data show CDR1 as SGHDT and CDR2 as YYEEEE.

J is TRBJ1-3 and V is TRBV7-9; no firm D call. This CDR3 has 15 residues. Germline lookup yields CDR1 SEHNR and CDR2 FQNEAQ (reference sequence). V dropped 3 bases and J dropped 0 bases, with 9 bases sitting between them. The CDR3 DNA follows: TGTGCCAGCAGCTTCGGTCGCTCCTCTGGAAACACCATATATTTT. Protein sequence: CASSFGRSSGNTIYF.

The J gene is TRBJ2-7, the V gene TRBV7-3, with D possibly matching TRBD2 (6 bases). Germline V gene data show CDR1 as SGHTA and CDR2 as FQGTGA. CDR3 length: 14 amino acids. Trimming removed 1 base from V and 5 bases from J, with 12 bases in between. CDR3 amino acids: CASSLNGGEDEQYF. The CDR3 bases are TGTGCCAGCAGCTTAAATGGAGGGGAGGACGAGCAGTACTTC.

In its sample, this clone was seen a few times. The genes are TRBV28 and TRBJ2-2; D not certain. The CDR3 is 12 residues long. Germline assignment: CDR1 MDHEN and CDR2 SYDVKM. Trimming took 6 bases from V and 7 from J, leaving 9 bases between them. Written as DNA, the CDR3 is TGTGCCAGCAGCATTCGCGTCGGGGAGCTGTTTTTT. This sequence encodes CASSIRVGELFF.

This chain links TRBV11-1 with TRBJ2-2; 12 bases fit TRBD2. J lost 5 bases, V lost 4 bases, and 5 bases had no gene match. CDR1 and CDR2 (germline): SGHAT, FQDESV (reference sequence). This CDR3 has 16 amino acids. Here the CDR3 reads CASSWTSGTLTGELFF. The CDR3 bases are TGTGCCAGCAGCTGGACTAGCGGGACTCTAACCGGGGAGCTGTTTTTT.

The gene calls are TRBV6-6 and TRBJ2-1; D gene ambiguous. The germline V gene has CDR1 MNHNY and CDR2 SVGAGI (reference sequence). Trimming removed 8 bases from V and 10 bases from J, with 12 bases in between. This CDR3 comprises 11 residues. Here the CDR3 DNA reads TGTGCCAGCGGTCGACACACCGAGCAGTTCTTC. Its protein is CASGRHTEQFF.

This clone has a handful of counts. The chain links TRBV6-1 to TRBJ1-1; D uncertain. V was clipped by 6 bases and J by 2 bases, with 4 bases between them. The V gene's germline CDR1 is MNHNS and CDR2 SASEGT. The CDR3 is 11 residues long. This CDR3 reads CASSVNTEAFF. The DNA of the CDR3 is TGTGCCAGCAGCGTTAACACTGAAGCTTTCTTT.

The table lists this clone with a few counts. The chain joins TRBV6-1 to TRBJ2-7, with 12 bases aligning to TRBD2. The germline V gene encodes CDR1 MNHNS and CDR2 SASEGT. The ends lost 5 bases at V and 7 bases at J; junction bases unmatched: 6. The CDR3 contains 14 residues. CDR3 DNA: TGTGCCAGCAGTCCTAGCGGGGGGGCGGTTGAGCAGTACTTC. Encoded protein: CASSPSGGAVEQYF.

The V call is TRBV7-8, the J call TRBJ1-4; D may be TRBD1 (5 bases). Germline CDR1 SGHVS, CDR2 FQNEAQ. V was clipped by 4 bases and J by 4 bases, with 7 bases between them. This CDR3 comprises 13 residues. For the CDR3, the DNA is TGTGCCAGCAGCTCCGACAGTAATGAAAAACTGTTTTTT. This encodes CASSSDSNEKLFF. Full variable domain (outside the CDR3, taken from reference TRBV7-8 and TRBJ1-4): GAGVSQSPRYKVAKRGQDVALRCDPISGHVSLFWYQQALGQGPEFLTYFQNEAQLDKSGLPSDRFFAERPEGSVSTLKIQRTQQEDSAVYLCASSSDSNEKLFFGSGTQLSVL.

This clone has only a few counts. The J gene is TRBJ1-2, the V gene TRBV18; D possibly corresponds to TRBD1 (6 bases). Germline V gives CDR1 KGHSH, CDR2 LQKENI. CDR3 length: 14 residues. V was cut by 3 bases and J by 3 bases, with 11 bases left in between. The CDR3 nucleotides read TGTGCCAGCTCACCCTCACAGGGCTACTATGGCTACACCTTC. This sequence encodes CASSPSQGYYGYTF.

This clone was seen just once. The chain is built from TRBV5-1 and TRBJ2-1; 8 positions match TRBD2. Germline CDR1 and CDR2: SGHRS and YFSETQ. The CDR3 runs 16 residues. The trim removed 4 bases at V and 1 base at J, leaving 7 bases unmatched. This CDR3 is CASSRRTSRSYNEQFF. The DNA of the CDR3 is TGCGCCAGCAGCCGGAGGACTAGCCGGTCCTACAATGAGCAGTTCTTC. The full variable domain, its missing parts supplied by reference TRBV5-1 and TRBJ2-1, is KAGVTQTPRYLIKTRGQQVTLSCSPISGHRSVSWYQQTPGQGLQFLFEYFSETQRNKGNFPGRFSGRQFSNSRSEMNVSTLELGDSALYLCASSRRTSRSYNEQFFGPGTRLTVL.

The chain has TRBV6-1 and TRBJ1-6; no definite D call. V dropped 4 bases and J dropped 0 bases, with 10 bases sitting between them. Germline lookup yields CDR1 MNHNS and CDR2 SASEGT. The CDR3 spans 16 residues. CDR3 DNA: TGTGCCAGCAGTGGACAAGGGAGCTCCTATAATTCACCCCTCCACTTT. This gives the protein CASSGQGSSYNSPLHF.

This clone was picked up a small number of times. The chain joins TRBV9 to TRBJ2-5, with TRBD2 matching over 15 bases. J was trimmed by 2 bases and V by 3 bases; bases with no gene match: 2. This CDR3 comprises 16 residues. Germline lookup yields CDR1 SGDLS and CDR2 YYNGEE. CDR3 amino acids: CASSGGLAGGQETQYF. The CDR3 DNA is TGTGCCAGCAGCGGAGGACTAGCGGGGGGGCAAGAGACCCAGTACTTC.

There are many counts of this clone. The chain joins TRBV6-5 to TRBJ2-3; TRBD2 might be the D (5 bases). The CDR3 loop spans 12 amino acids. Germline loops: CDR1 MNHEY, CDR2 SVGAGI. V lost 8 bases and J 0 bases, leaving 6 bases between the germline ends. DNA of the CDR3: TGTGCCAGCGCGGGTAGCACAGATACGCAGTATTTT. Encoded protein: CASAGSTDTQYF.

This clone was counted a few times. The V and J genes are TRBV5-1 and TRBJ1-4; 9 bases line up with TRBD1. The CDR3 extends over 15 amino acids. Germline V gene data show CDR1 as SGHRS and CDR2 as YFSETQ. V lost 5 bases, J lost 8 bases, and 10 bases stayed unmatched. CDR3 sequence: CASRPEGQGPEKLFF. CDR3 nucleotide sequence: TGCGCCAGCAGACCCGAGGGACAGGGCCCAGAAAAACTGTTTTTT.

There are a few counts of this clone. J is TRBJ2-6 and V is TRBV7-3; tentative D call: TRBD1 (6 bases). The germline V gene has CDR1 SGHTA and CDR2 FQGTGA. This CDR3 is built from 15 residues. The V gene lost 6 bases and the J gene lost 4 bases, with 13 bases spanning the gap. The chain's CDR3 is CASSFRGSGANVLTF. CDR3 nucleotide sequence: TGTGCCAGCAGTTTCAGGGGCTCCGGGGCCAACGTCCTGACTTTC. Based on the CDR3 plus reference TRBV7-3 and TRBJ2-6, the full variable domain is GAGVSQTPSNKVTEKGKYVELRCDPISGHTALYWYRQSLGQGPEFLIYFQGTGAADDSGLPNDRFFAVRPEGSVSTLKIQRTERGDSAVYLCASSFRGSGANVLTFGAGSRLTVL.

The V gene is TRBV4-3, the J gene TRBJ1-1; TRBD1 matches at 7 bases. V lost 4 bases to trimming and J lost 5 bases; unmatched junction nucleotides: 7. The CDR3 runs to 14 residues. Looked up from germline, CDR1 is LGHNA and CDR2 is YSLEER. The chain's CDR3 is CASSLGTVETEAFF. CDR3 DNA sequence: TGCGCCAGCAGCCTAGGGACAGTTGAGACTGAAGCTTTCTTT.